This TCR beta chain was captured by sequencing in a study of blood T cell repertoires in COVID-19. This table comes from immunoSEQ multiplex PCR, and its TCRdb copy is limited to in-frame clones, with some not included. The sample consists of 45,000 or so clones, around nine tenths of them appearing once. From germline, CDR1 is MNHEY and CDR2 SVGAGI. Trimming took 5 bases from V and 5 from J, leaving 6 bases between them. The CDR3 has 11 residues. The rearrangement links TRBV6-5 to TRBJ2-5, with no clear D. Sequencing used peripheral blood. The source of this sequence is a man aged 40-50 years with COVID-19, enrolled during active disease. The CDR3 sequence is CASSLRETQYF. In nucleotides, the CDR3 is TGTGCCAGCAGTCTTCGGGAGACCCAGTACTTC.